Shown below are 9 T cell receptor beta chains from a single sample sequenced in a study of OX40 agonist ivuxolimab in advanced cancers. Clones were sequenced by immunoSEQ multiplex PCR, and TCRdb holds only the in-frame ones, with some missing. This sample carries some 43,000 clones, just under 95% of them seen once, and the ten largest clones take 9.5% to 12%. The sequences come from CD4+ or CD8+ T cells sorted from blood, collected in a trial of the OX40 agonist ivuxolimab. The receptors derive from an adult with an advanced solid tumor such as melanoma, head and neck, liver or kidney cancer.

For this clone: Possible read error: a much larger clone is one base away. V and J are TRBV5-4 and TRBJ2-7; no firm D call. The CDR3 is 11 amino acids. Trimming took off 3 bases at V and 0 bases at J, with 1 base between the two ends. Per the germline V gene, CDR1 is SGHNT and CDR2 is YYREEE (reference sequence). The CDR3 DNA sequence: TGTGCCAGCAGCTCCTCCTACGAGCAGTACTTC. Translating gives CASSSSYEQYF.

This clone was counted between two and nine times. The CDR3 nucleotides read TGTGCCAGCAGCTTTGGAACCTCCGGGGAGCTGTTTTTT. This sequence encodes CASSFGTSGELFF. V gene TRBV5-4 combines with J gene TRBJ2-2, with no clear D. The germline gives CDR1 SGHNT, CDR2 YYREEE (reference sequence). The CDR3 has 13 amino acids. With 2 bases removed from V and 6 bases from J, the gap between germline ends came to 8 bases.

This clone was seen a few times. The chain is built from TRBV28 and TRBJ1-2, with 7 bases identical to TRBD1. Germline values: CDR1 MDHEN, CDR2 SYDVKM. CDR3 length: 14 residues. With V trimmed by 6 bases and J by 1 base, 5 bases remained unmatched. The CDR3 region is CASRYRDSNYGYTF. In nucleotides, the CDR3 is TGTGCCAGCAGGTACCGGGACAGTAACTATGGCTACACCTTC.

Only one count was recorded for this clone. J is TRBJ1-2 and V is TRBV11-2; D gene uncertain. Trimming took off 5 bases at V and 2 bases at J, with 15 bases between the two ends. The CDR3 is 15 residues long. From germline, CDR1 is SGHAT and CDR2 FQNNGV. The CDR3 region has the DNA TGTGCCAGCAGCCCAAACCCGGGCAGCAACTATGGCTACACCTTC. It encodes CASSPNPGSNYGYTF.

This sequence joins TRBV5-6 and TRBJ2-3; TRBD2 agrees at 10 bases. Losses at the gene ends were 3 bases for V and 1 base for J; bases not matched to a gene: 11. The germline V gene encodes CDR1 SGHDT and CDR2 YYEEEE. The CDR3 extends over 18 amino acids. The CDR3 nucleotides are TGTGCCAGCAGCTCGGACCTAGCGGGAGAATCAGGCACAGATACGCAGTATTTT. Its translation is CASSSDLAGESGTDTQYF.

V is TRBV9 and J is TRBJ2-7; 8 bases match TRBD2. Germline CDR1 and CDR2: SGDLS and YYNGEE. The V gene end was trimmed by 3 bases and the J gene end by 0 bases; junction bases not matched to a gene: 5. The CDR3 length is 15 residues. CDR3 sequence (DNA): TGTGCCAGCAGCGAGGGAGGACTAGCCTCCTACGAGCAGTACTTC. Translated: CASSEGGLASYEQYF.

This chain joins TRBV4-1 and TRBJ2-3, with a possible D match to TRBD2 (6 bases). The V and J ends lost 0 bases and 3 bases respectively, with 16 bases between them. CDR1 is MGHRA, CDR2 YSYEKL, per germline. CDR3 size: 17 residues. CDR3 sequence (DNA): TGCGCCAGCAGCCAAGATGCCCTAGCGCCTGCGACAGATACGCAGTATTTT. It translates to CASSQDALAPATDTQYF.

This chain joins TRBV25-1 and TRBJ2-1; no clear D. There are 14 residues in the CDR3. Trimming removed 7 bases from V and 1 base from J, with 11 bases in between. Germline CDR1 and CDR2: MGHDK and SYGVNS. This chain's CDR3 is CASTSELSYNEQFF. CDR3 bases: TGTGCCAGCACTTCAGAGTTATCCTACAATGAGCAGTTCTTC.

CDR3 sequence: CASSNLKYRDSYGYTF. CDR3 nucleotides: TGTGCCAGTAGTAACCTCAAGTACCGGGATTCCTATGGCTACACCTTC. The chain combines TRBV19 with TRBJ1-2; D uncertain. The CDR3 is made up of 16 amino acids. Germline V CDR1 and CDR2: LNHDA, SQIVND (reference sequence). With 4 bases removed from V and 4 bases from J, the gap between germline ends came to 19 bases.